This T cell receptor (beta chain) appears in the sequencing data of a study of T cell clones after liver transplantation. Study-wide background: At least one year of complete immunosuppression withdrawal without enzymes over twice normal defined tolerance.

Remarks on this clone: No antigen is known for it.

The CDR3 is made up of 14 amino acids. Trimming removed 3 bases from V and 2 bases from J; junction bases left unmatched: 3. CDR1 SGHRS and CDR2 YFSETQ come from the germline V gene. Assay used: immunoSEQ multiplex PCR; TCRdb lists only in-frame clones, some missing. The repertoire holds 25,000 to 35,000 clones, with around 94% as singletons. Study observations and caveats: In a couple of subjects, few donor cells limited the measurable donor-reactive repertoire.

This sequence was found in a human patient who received a liver transplant. Certain T cells may be donor cells from the graft. The sequenced sample was CD8+ T cells from blood, obtained 12 months after liver transplant. This chain uses TRBV5-1 with TRBJ1-2; 8 bases map to TRBD1. CDR3 sequence reads: CASSSRQGNYGYTF. CDR3 nucleotide sequence: TGCGCCAGCAGCTCGCGACAGGGGAACTATGGCTACACCTTC.